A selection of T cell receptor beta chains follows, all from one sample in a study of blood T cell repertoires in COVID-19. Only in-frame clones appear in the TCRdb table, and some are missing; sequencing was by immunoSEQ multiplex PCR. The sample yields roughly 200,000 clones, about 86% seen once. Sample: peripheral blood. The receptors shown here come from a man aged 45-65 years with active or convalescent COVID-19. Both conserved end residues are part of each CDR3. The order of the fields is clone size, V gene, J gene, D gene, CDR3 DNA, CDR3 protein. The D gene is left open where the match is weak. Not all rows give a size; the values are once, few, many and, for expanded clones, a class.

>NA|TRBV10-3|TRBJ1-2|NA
TGTGCCATCAGTGAGTCGGACACGTCTAACGGCTACACCTTC
CAISESDTSNGYTF
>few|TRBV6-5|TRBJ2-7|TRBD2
TGTGCCAGCAGTTACGGGGGGGTCCGTTACGAGCAGTACTTC
CASSYGGVRYEQYF
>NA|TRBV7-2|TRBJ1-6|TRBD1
TGTGCCAGCAGCTTAGGGGACAGCAATTCACCCCTCCACTTT
CASSLGDSNSPLHF
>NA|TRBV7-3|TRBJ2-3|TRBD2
TGTGCCAGCAGCTTAACGGCGGGGGAGGGAGATACGCAGTATTTT
CASSLTAGEGDTQYF
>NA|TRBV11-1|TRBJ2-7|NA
TGTGCCAGCAGCTCGGAGGGGTACGAGCAGTACTTC
CASSSEGYEQYF
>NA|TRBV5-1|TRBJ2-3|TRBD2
TGCGCCAGCAGCTTGGGCGGGGGTAGCACAGATACGCAGTATTTT
CASSLGGGSTDTQYF
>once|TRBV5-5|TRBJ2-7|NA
TGTGCCAGCAGCCCGGAACTAGCCCCAACCTACGAGCAGTACTTC
CASSPELAPTYEQYF
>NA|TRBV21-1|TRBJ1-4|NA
TGTGCCAGCAGCCCCCCAGGGGGCGAAAATTTTCGGCTCAGACATGAAAAACTGTTTTTT
CASSPPGGENFRLRHEKLFF
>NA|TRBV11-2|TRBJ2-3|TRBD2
TGTGCCAGCAGCTCCAACATAGCGGGGGACACAGATACGCAGTATTTT
CASSSNIAGDTDTQYF
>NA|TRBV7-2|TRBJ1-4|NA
TGTGCCAGCAGCTTAGCACGACAGGCTGGGGAAAAACTGTTTTTT
CASSLARQAGEKLFF
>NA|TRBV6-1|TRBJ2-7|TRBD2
TGTGCCAGCAGTGAAGCGCGGAGCGGGGAGAACGAGCAGTACTTC
CASSEARSGENEQYF
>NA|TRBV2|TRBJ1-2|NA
TGTGCCAGCAGCCCCAATTTTAACTATGGCTACACCTTC
CASSPNFNYGYTF
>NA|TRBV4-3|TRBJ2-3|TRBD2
TGCGCCAGCAGCCATACCTCCGGGACTAGCGGGGGGATTAGCACAGATACGCAGTATTTT
CASSHTSGTSGGISTDTQYF
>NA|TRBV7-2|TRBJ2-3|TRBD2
TGTGCCAGCAGCCCCGGGGAGCGGGGGGGAACAGATACGCAGTATTTT
CASSPGERGGTDTQYF
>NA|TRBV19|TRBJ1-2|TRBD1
TGTGCCAGTATCAAGACCGGGACAGGGGCAAGCTACACCTTC
CASIKTGTGASYTF
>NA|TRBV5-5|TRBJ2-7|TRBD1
TGTGCCAGCAGCTCGGGACAGGGAATAACCGAGCAGTACTTC
CASSSGQGITEQYF
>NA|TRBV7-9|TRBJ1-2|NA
TGTGCCAGCAGCATTAAAACAGGGCACTATGGCTACACCTTC
CASSIKTGHYGYTF
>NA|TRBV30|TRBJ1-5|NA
TGTGCCTGGAGTAGAGGGATAAATCAGCCCCAGCATTTT
CAWSRGINQPQHF
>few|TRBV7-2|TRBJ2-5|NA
TGTGCCAGCAGCTCCCCGTACCAAGAGACCCAGTACTTC
CASSSPYQETQYF
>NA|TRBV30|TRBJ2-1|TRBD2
TGTGCCTGGAGAGGACTAGCGGGGGACCTCTCCTACAATGAGCAGTTCTTC
CAWRGLAGDLSYNEQFF
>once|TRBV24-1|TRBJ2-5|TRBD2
TGTGCCACCAGTGTATTAAGCGGGGGGGAAGAGACCCAGTACTTC
CATSVLSGGEETQYF
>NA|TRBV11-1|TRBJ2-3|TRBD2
TGTGCCAGCAGCCCCCCCCCGGGGGGGCCTACGCAGTATTTT
CASSPPPGGPTQYF
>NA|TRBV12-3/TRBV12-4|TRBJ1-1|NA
TGTGCCAGCACCCTAAACCCCTCTGAAGCTTTCTTT
CASTLNPSEAFF
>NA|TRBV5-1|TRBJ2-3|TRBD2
TGCGCCAGCAGCGCAATAGCGGGGGGCACAGATACGCAGTATTTT
CASSAIAGGTDTQYF
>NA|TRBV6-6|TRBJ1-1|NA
TGTGCCAGTTCAGGGGCTAGCACTGAAGCTTTCTTT
CASSGASTEAFF
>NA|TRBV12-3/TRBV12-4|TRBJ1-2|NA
TGTGCCAGCAGTTTGGGACTCCTCGAGTCCTTC
CASSLGLLESF
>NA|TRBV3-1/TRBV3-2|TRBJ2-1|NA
TGTGCCAGCAGCACAGACTTCTTCGGGAGATCCAATGAGCAGTTCTTC
CASSTDFFGRSNEQFF
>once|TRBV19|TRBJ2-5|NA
TGTGCCAGTAGTATTTCTAGCAGAGAGACCCAGTACTTC
CASSISSRETQYF
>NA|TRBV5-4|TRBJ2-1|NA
TGTGCCACGTCGGCGGGGGCAGTAAATGAGCAGTTCTTC
CATSAGAVNEQFF
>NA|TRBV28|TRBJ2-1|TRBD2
TGTGCCTCCTCGGAGACTAGCGGGGGGACCAATGAGCAGTTCTTC
CASSETSGGTNEQFF
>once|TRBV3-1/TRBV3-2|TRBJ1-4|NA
TGTGCCAGCAGTAACAGGGAGGGTGAAAAACTGTTTTTT
CASSNREGEKLFF
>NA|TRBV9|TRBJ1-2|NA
TGTGCCAGCAGCGTAGAAGCTACAGGCGGCTACACCTTC
CASSVEATGGYTF
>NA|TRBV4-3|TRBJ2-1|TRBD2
TGCGCCAGCAGCCAGGATCCGTCGGGACTAGCGGGGCGGGAGCAGTTCTTC
CASSQDPSGLAGREQFF
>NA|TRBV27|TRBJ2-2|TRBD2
TGTGCCAGCAGTCATCACCCGGGACTAGCGGGGAAGTACACCGGGGAGCTGTTTTTT
CASSHHPGLAGKYTGELFF
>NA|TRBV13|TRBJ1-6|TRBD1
TGTGCCAGCAGCTGGGGACAGGGTAGGAATTCACCCCTCCACTTT
CASSWGQGRNSPLHF
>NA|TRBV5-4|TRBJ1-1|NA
TGTGCCAGCAGCTTGCCCCAACTTGAAGCTTTCTTT
CASSLPQLEAFF
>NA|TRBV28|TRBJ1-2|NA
TGTGCCAGCAGTCCCCCCCGTGGGGGAGGGGATGACTATGGCTACACCTTC
CASSPPRGGGDDYGYTF
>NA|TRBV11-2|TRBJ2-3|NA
TGTGCCAGCAGCCCTGGGCTGGGGGGATGGGATACGCAGTATTTT
CASSPGLGGWDTQYF
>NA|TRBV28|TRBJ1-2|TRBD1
TGTGCCAGCAGTGTAACAGGGGGCTTTCGGTATGGCTACACCTTC
CASSVTGGFRYGYTF
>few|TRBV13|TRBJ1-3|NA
TGTGCCAGCAGCTTAACCGGGACTCGGGGAAACACCATATATTTT
CASSLTGTRGNTIYF
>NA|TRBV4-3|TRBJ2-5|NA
TGCGCCAGCGGGCCGAGACTATACGAGACCCAGTACTTC
CASGPRLYETQYF
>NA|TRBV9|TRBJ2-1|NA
TGTGCCAGCAGCAAGGGACTTCTGAGCTCCTACAATGAGCAGTTCTTC
CASSKGLLSSYNEQFF
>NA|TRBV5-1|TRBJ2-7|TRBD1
TGCGCCAGCAGCTCCGGGACAGGGATTTCCTACGAGCAGTACTTC
CASSSGTGISYEQYF
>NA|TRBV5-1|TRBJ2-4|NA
TGCGCCAGCAGAAATCCAGGGGATGCGGACATTCAGTACTTC
CASRNPGDADIQYF
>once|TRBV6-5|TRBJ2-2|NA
TGTGCCAGCATGGCGGTCGGGGAGCTGTTTTTT
CASMAVGELFF
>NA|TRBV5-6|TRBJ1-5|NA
TGTGCCAGCAGCTTGCACCAGGGCAGCAATCAGCCCCAGCATTTT
CASSLHQGSNQPQHF
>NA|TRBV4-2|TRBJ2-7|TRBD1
TGTGCCAGCAGCCAACAGGACAGGGACCCCTACGAGCAGTACTTC
CASSQQDRDPYEQYF
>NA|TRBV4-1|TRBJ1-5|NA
TGCGCCAGCAGCCAAGATAGAGGGATCAATCAGCCCCAGCATTTT
CASSQDRGINQPQHF
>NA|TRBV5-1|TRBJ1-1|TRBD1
TGCGCCAGCAGCCCTAGACAGGGCGCTGAAGCTTTCTTT
CASSPRQGAEAFF
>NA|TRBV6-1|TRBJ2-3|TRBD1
TGTGCCAGCAGTGAACAGGACAGGGACACAGATACGCAGTATTTT
CASSEQDRDTDTQYF
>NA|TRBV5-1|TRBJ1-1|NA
TGCGCCAGCAGCTTCGCAGGGCAAACTGAAGCTTTCTTT
CASSFAGQTEAFF
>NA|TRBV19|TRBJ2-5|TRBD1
TGTGCCAGTAGTTCACCTCGACAGGGACAAGAGACCCAGTACTTC
CASSSPRQGQETQYF
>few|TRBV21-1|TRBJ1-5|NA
TGTGCCAGCAGCAAAGGGGCGGATACAGGGCCTCTAGGGCAGCCCCAGCATTTT
CASSKGADTGPLGQPQHF
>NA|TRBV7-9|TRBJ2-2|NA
TGTGCCAGCAGCTCACCGACAGGGGTAGCGGGCGGGGAGCTGTTTTTT
CASSSPTGVAGGELFF
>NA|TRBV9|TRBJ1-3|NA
TGTGCCAGCAGCGTACAGGCTCTCTCTGGAAACACCATATATTTT
CASSVQALSGNTIYF